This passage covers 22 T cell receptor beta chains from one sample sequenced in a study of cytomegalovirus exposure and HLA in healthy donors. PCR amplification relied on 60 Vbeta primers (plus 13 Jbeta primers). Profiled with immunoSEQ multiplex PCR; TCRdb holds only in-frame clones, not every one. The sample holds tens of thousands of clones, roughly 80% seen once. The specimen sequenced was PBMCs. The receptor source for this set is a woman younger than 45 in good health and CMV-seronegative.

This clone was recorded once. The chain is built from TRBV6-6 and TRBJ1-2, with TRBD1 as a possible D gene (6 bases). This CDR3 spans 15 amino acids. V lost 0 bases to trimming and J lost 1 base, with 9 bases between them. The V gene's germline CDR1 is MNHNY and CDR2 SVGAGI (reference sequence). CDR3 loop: CASSYSWDNNYGYTF. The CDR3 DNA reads TGTGCCAGCAGTTACTCTTGGGACAATAACTATGGCTACACCTTC.

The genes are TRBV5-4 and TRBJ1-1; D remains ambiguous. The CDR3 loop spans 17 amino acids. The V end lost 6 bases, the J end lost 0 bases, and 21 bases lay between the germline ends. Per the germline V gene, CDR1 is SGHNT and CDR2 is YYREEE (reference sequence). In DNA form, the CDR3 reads TGTGCCAGCACTCGTCCCCCAGAGAACGGGATGAACACTGAAGCTTTCTTT. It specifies CASTRPPENGMNTEAFF.

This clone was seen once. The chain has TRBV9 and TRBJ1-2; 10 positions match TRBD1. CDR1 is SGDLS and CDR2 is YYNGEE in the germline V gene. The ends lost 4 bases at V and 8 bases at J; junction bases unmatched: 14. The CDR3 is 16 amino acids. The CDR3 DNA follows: TGTGCCAGCAGCATCACCGACAGGGACAGGGGTAAGGGCTACACCTTC. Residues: CASSITDRDRGKGYTF.

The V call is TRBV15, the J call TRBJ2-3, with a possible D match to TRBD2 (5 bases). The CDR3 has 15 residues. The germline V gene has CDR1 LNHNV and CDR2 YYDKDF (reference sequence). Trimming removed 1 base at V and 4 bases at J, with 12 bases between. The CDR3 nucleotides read TGTGCCACCAGCAGAGCCTTAGGAGGCGCAGATACGCAGTATTTT. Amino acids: CATSRALGGADTQYF.

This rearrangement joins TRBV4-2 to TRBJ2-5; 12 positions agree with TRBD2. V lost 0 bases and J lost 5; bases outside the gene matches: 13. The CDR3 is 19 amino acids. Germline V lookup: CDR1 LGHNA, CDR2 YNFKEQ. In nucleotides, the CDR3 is TGTGCCAGCAGCCAAGACCCCCGACCCCCGGGACTAGCGGGCGAGACCCAGTACTTC. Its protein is CASSQDPRPPGLAGETQYF.

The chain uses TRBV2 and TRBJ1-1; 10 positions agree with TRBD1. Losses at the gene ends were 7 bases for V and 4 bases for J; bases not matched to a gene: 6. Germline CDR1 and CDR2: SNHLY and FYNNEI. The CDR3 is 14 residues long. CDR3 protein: CASKTGGAFTEAFF. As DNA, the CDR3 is TGTGCCAGCAAGACAGGGGGCGCGTTCACTGAAGCTTTCTTT.

The CDR3 region is CASSPPGQGYYEQYF. CDR3 nucleotides: TGTGCCAGCTCACCACCGGGACAGGGTTACTACGAGCAGTACTTC. The J gene is TRBJ2-7, the V gene TRBV18; TRBD1 aligns across 9 bases. With 0 bases clipped from V and 3 bases from J, the junction kept 3 bases outside the gene matches. CDR1 and CDR2 from the germline V gene are KGHSH and LQKENI. The CDR3 consists of 15 residues.

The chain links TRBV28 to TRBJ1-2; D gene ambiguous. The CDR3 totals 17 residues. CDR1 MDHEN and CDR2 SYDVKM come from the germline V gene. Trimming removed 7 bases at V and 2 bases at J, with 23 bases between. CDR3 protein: CASTPLREGGGNYGYTF. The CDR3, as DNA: TGTGCCAGCACCCCACTGAGGGAGGGTGGTGGCAACTATGGCTACACCTTC.

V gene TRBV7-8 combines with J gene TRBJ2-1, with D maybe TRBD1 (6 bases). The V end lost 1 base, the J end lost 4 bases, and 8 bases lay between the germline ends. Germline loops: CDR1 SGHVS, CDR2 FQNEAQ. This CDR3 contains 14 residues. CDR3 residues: CASSLEGEYNEQFF. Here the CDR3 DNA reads TGTGCCAGCAGCTTAGAGGGGGAATACAATGAGCAGTTCTTC.

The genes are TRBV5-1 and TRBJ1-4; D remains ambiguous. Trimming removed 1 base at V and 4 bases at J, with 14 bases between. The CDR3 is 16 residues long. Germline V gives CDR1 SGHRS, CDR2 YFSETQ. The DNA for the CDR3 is TGCGCCAGCAGCTTGAGGACGGGAAGAAATAATGAAAAACTGTTTTTT. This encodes CASSLRTGRNNEKLFF.

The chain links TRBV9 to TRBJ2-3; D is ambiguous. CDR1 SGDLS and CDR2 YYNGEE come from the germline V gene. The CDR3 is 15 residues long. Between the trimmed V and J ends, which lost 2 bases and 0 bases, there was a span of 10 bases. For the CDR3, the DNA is TGTGCCAGCAGCGTCTACAGCCCTAGCACAGATACGCAGTATTTT. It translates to CASSVYSPSTDTQYF.

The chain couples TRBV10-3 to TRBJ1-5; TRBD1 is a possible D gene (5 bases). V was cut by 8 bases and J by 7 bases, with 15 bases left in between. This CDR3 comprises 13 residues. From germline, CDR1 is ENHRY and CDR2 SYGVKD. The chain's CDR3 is CAICPAEGQPQHF. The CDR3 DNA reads TGTGCCATCTGCCCCGCGGAGGGGCAGCCCCAGCATTTT.

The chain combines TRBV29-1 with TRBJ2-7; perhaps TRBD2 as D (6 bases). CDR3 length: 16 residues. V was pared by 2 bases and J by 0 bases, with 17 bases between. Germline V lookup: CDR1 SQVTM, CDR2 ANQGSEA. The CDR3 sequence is CSVEPALRGTSYEQYF. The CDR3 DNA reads TGCAGCGTTGAACCCGCGCTTCGGGGGACCTCCTACGAGCAGTACTTC.

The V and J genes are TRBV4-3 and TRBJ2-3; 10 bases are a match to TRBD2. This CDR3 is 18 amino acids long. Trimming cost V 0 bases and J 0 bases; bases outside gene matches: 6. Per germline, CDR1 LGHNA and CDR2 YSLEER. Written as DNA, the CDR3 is TGCGCCAGCAGCCAAGACACTAGCGGGGTTACTAGCACAGATACGCAGTATTTT. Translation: CASSQDTSGVTSTDTQYF.

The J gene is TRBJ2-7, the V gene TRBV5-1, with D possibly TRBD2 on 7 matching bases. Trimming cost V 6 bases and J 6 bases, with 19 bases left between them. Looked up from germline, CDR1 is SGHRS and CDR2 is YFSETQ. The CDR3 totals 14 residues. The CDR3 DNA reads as TGCGCCAGCAACCCATCAAGGGGGGGTCGCGAGCAGTACTTC. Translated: CASNPSRGGREQYF.

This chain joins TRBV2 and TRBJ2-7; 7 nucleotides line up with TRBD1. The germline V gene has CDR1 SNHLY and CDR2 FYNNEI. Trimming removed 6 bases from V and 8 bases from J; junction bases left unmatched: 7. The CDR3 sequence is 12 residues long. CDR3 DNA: TGTGCCAGCAGATTGACAGGGTCGAAGCAGTACTTC. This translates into CASRLTGSKQYF.

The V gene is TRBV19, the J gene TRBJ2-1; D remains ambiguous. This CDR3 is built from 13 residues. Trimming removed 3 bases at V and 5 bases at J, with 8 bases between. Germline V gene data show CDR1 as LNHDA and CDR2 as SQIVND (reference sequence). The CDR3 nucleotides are TGTGCCAGTAGTATCTCCAGGAACAATGAGCAGTTCTTC. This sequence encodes CASSISRNNEQFF.

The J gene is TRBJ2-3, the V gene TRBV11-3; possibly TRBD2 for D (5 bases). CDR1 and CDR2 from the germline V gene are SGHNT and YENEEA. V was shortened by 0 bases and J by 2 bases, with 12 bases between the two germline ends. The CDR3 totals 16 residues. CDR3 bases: TGTGCCAGCAGCTTAGATTATCGGGAAACCACAGATACGCAGTATTTT. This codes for CASSLDYRETTDTQYF.

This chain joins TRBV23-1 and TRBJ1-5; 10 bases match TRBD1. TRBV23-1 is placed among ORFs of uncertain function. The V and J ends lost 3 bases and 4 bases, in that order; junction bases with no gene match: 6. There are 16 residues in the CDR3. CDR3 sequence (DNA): TGCGCCAGCAGTCACCCTGGACAGGGGGTTAATCAGCCCCAGCATTTT. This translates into CASSHPGQGVNQPQHF.

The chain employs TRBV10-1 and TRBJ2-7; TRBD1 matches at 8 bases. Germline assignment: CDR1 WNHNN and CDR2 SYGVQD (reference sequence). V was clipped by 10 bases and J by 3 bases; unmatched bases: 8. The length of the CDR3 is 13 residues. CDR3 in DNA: TGCGCCAACCTGGGACAGGCCCTCTACGAGCAGTACTTC. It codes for CANLGQALYEQYF.

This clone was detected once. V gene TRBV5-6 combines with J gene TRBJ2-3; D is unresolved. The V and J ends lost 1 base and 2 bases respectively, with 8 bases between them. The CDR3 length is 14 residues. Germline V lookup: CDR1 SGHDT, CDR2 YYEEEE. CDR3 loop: CASSLKQDTDTQYF. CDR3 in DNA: TGTGCCAGCAGCTTGAAGCAGGACACAGATACGCAGTATTTT.

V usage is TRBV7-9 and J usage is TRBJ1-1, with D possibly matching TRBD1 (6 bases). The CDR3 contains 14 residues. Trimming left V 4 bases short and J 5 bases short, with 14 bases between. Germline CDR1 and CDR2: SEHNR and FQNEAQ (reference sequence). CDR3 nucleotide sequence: TGTGCCAGCAGCTCAAGGGGGGGAAATACTGAAGCTTTCTTT. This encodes CASSSRGGNTEAFF.